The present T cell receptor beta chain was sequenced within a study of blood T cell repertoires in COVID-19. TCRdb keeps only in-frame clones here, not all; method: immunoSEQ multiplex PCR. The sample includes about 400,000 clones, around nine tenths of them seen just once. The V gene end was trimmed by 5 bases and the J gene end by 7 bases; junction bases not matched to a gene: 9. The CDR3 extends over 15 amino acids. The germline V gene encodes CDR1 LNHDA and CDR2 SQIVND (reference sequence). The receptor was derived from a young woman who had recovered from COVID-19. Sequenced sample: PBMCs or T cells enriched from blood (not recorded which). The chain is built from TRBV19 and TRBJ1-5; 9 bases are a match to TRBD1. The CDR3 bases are TGTGCCAGTAGTGCCGGGACAGGGCGTAGACAGCCCCAGCATTTT. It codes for CASSAGTGRRQPQHF.